Here is one TCR beta chain with its context. The data stem from a study of blood T cell repertoires in COVID-19. The CDR3 extends over 13 amino acids. CDR1 is MDHEN, CDR2 SYDVKM, per germline. Trimming cost V 11 bases and J 3 bases, with 14 bases left between them. Participants were aged roughly 18 to 90 years from approximately 24 US areas. The method was immunoSEQ multiplex PCR; TCRdb's version includes in-frame clones alone and lacks a portion of them. The repertoire holds about 130,000 clones, about four fifths seen once, with about 9.2% in the top ten. This TCR was sampled from a man over 45 who had recovered from COVID-19. Sequenced input: PBMCs or T cells enriched from blood (not recorded which). J is TRBJ1-5 and V is TRBV28, with D possibly TRBD1 on 5 matching bases. The CDR3 loop is CALRAGYNQPQHF. CDR3 bases: TGTGCCCTCAGAGCAGGGTACAATCAGCCCCAGCATTTT.